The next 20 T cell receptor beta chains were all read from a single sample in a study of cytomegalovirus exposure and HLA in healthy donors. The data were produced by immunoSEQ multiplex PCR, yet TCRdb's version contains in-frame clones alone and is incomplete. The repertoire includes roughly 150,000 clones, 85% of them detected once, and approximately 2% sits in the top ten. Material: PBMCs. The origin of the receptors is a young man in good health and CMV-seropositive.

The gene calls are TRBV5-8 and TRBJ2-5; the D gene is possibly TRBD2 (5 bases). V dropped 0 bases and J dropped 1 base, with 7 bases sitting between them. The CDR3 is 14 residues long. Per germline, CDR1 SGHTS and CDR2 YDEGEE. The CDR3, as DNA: TGTGCCAGCAGCTTGGGGCGGGTCCAAGAGACCCAGTACTTC. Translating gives CASSLGRVQETQYF.

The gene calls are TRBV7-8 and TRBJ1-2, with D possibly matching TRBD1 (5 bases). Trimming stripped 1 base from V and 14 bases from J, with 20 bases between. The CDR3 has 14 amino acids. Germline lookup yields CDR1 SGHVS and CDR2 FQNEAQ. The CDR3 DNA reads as TGTGCCAGCAGCTTAGACCCGTCAGGGCTACCGGAAACCTTC. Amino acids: CASSLDPSGLPETF.

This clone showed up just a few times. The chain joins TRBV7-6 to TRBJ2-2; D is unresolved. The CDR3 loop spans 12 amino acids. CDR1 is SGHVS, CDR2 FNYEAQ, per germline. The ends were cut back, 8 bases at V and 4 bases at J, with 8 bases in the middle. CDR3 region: CASRLPTGELFF. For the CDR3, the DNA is TGTGCCAGCCGACTGCCCACCGGGGAGCTGTTTTTT.

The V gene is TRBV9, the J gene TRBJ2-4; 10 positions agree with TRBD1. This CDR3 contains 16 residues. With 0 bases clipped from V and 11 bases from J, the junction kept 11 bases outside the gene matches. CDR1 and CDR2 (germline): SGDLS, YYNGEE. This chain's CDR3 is CASSVGSYGTGDLQYF. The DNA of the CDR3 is TGTGCCAGCAGCGTAGGCAGTTATGGGACAGGGGATCTTCAGTACTTC. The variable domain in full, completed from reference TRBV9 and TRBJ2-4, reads DSGVTQTPKHLITATGQRVTLRCSPRSGDLSVYWYQQSLDQGLQFLIQYYNGEERAKGNILERFSAQQFPDLHSELNLSSLELGDSALYFCASSVGSYGTGDLQYFGAGTRLSVL.

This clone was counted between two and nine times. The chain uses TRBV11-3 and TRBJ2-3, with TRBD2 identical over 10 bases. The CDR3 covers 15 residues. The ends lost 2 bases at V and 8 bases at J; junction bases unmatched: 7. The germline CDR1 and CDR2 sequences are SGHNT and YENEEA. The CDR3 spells CASSLQRGGEGTQYF. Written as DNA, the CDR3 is TGTGCCAGCAGCTTACAGCGGGGGGGTGAAGGTACGCAGTATTTT.

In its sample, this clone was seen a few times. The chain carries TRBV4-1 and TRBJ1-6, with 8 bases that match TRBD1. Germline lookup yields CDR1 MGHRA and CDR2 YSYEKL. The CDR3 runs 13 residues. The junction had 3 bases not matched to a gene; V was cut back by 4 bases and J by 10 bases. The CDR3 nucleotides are TGCGCCAGCAGCCCAGGGGGCCGGTCACCCCTCCACTTT. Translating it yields CASSPGGRSPLHF.

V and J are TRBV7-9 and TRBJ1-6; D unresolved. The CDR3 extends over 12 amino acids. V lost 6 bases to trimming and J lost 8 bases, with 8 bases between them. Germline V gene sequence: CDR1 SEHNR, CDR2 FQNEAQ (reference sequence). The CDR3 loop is CASRLGDSPLHF. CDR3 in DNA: TGTGCCAGCAGGCTCGGAGATTCACCCCTCCACTTT.

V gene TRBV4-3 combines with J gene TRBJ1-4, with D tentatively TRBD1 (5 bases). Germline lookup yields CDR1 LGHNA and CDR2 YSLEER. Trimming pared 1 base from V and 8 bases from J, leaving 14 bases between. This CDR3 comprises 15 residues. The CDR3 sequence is CASSQGGRVGEKLFF. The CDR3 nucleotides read TGCGCCAGCAGCCAAGGGGGCAGGGTTGGCGAAAAACTGTTTTTT.

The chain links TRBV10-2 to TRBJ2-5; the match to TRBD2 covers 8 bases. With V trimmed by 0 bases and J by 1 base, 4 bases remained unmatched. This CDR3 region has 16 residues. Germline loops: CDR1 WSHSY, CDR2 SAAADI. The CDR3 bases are TGCGCCAGCAGTGAGTCCCGGGGGGGCCTCCAAGAGACCCAGTACTTC. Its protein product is CASSESRGGLQETQYF.

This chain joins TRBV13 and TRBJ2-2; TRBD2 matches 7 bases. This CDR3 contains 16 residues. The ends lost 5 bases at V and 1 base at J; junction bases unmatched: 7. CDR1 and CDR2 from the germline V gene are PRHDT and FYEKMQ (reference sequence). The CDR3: CASSPKKRGNTGELFF. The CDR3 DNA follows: TGTGCCAGCAGCCCGAAAAAGCGGGGGAACACCGGGGAGCTGTTTTTT.

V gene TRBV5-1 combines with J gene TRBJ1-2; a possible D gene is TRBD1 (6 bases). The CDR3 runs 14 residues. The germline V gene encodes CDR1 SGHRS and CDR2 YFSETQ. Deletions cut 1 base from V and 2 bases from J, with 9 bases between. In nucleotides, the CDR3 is TGCGCCAGCAGCTTGACCCAGGGGAACTATGGCTACACCTTC. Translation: CASSLTQGNYGYTF.

CDR3 sequence reads: CASSPGTGWGSQYF. The CDR3 nucleotides read TGTGCCAGCAGTCCCGGGACAGGATGGGGGTCCCAGTACTTC. This chain joins TRBV27 and TRBJ2-5, with TRBD1 identical over 8 bases. CDR3 length: 14 amino acids. Germline CDR1 is MNHEY and CDR2 is SMNVEV (reference sequence). The junction had 11 bases not matched to a gene; V was cut back by 5 bases and J by 9 bases.

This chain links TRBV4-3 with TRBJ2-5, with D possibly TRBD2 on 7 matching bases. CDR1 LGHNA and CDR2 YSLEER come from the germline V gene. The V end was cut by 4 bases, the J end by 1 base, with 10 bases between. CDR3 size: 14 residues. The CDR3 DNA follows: TGCGCCAGCAGCCCAAGGGGGGGCCAAGAGACCCAGTACTTC. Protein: CASSPRGGQETQYF.

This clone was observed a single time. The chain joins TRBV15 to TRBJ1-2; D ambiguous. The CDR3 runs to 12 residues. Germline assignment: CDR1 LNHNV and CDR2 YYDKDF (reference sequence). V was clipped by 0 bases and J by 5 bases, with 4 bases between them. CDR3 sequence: CATSRDGYGYTF. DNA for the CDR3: TGTGCCACCAGCAGAGACGGTTATGGCTACACCTTC.

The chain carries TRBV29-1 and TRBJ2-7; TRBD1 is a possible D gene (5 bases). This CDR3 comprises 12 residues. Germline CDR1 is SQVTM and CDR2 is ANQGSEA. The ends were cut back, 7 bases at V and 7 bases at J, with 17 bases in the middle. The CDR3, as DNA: TGCAGCGCCTTCAGGGATCCGGAAGAGCAGTACTTC. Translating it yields CSAFRDPEEQYF.

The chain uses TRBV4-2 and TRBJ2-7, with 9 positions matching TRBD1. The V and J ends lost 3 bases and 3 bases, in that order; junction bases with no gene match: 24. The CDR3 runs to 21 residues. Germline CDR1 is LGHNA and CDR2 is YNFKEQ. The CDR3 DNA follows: TGTGCCAGCAGCCATCCTGATAGAGGACGGGACAGGGACGTTTGGAGCTACGAGCAGTACTTC. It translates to CASSHPDRGRDRDVWSYEQYF.

The CDR3 nucleotides are TGTGCCAGCAGTTTATCCCTCGGACAGGGCACAGATACGCAGTATTTT. Translated: CASSLSLGQGTDTQYF. This chain joins TRBV27 and TRBJ2-3; 7 bases are shared with TRBD1. The CDR3 has 16 residues. Germline V gives CDR1 MNHEY, CDR2 SMNVEV (reference sequence). V lost 0 bases, J lost 1 base, and 4 bases stayed unmatched.

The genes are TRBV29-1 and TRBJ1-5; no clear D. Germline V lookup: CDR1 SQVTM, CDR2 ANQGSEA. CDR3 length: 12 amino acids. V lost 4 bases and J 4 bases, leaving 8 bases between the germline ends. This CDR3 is CSVGSPNQPQHF. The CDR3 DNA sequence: TGCAGCGTTGGGAGTCCTAATCAGCCCCAGCATTTT. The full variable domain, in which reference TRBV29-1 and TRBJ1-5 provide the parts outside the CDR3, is SAVISQKPSRDICQRGTSLTIQCQVDSQVTMMFWYRQQPGQSLTLIATANQGSEATYESGFVIDKFPISRPNLTFSTLTVSNMSPEDSSIYLCSVGSPNQPQHFGDGTRLSIL.

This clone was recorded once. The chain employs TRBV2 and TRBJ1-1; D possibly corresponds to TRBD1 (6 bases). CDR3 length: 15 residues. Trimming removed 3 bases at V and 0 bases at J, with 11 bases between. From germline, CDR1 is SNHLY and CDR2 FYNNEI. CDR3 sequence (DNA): TGTGCCAGCAGTGACCGGGACACCATGAACACTGAAGCTTTCTTT. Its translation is CASSDRDTMNTEAFF.

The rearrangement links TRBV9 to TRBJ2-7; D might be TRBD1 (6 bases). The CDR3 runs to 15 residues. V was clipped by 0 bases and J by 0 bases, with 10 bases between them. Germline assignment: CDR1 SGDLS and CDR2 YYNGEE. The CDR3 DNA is TGTGCCAGCAGCGTAGAGGACAGTAGCTCCTACGAGCAGTACTTC. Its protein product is CASSVEDSSSYEQYF.